The rows below give T cell receptor beta chains drawn from one sample of a study of blood T cell repertoires in COVID-19. Profiled with immunoSEQ multiplex PCR; TCRdb holds only in-frame clones, not every one. Here the sample spans 100,000 or so clones, 69% being singletons. Sequencing was done on a sample of peripheral blood. These receptor sequences come from a man older than 75 with acute or convalescent COVID-19. CDR3s include the opening cysteine and the closing phenylalanine or tryptophan. The order of the fields is D gene, V gene, J gene, CDR3 protein. The D gene is left open where the match is weak.

d_gene: TRBD1
v_gene: TRBV11-1
j_gene: TRBJ2-7
CDR3aa: CASSSRQGAREQYF

d_gene: TRBD1
v_gene: TRBV19
j_gene: TRBJ2-5
CDR3aa: CASSPPGQGSSETQYF

d_gene: .
v_gene: TRBV6-2/TRBV6-3
j_gene: TRBJ1-5
CDR3aa: CASSGDSLYQPQHF

d_gene: TRBD2
v_gene: TRBV9
j_gene: TRBJ2-2
CDR3aa: CASSGVAGGFPGELFF

d_gene: .
v_gene: TRBV9
j_gene: TRBJ2-1
CDR3aa: CASSVEEYGEQFF

d_gene: .
v_gene: TRBV28
j_gene: TRBJ1-5
CDR3aa: CASSLTAGALSFNQPQHF

d_gene: TRBD1
v_gene: TRBV24-1
j_gene: TRBJ1-2
CDR3aa: CATSDPRTGSSGGYTF

d_gene: .
v_gene: TRBV27
j_gene: TRBJ2-2
CDR3aa: CASSFDGTNTGELFF

d_gene: .
v_gene: TRBV6-6
j_gene: TRBJ2-3
CDR3aa: CASRMWAADTQYF

d_gene: .
v_gene: TRBV7-9
j_gene: TRBJ1-5
CDR3aa: CASSSGLQPQHF

d_gene: TRBD1
v_gene: TRBV19
j_gene: TRBJ1-2
CDR3aa: CASSAGQGFFSGGYTF

d_gene: TRBD1
v_gene: TRBV2
j_gene: TRBJ2-4
CDR3aa: CASTGQEEKNIQYF

d_gene: .
v_gene: TRBV4-3
j_gene: TRBJ2-5
CDR3aa: CASSQGRAAETQYF

d_gene: .
v_gene: TRBV3-1/TRBV3-2
j_gene: TRBJ1-6
CDR3aa: CASSHWGLEIDSPLHF

d_gene: TRBD1
v_gene: TRBV6-5
j_gene: TRBJ2-7
CDR3aa: CASSTRDRDGEQYF

d_gene: TRBD1
v_gene: TRBV7-2
j_gene: TRBJ1-2
CDR3aa: CASSLDRASYGYTF

d_gene: .
v_gene: TRBV20-1
j_gene: TRBJ1-2
CDR3aa: CSVPSYGYTF

d_gene: .
v_gene: TRBV6-5
j_gene: TRBJ1-1
CDR3aa: CASGPQGKAEAFF

d_gene: TRBD2
v_gene: TRBV30
j_gene: TRBJ2-7
CDR3aa: CAWRETSGRSYEQYF

d_gene: .
v_gene: TRBV20-1
j_gene: TRBJ2-1
CDR3aa: CSASPRAGYNEQFF

d_gene: .
v_gene: TRBV28
j_gene: TRBJ2-7
CDR3aa: CASTTGTSYEQYF

d_gene: TRBD2
v_gene: TRBV27
j_gene: TRBJ2-7
CDR3aa: CASSLWASGSSYEQYF